This T cell receptor beta chain appears in the sequencing data of a study of Ad26.COV2.S vaccination and SARS-CoV-2 variants. Overall study: Enrollment placed the donor in the COV1001 Ad26.COV2.S trial arm. Study results and limitations: There was a possibility that the TCR breadth and depth analyses underestimated total T cell responses.

Turning to this clone: Its target is not known.

The sample's treatment: some 20 received Ad26.COV2.S at low or high dose, single or two shots; roughly 5 received placebo; per-sample allocation not given. Sampling took place 63 days after the first vaccine or placebo injection. The vaccine delivered Wuhan-strain SARS-CoV-2 spike through an Ad26 vector. From germline, CDR1 is SGHRS and CDR2 YFSETQ. V was shortened by 1 base and J by 5 bases, with 5 bases between the two germline ends. The CDR3 sequence is 12 residues long. Profiling relied on immunoSEQ multiplex PCR, and the TCRdb table lists in-frame clones only, not all of them. The data hold about 350,000 clones, with 80% to 90% observed a single time.

This material consisted of peripheral blood, taken in a trial of Ad26.COV2.S vaccine versus placebo. The chain has TRBV5-1 and TRBJ2-3, with D hard to call. This TCR was recovered from a person between 18 and 65 years old who received the Ad26.COV2.S COVID-19 vaccine or a placebo. CDR3 in amino acids: CASSLTQDTQYF. The DNA of the CDR3 is TGCGCCAGCAGCTTGACCCAAGATACGCAGTATTTT.